This is a list of T cell receptor beta chains from one sample in a study of OX40 agonist ivuxolimab in advanced cancers. Sequencing was performed with immunoSEQ multiplex PCR; in TCRdb, only in-frame clones are kept and a portion is missing. The sample includes about 70,000 clones, about 94% of them seen just once. The sequences come from CD4+ or CD8+ T cells sorted from blood, collected in a trial of the OX40 agonist ivuxolimab. These receptors all stem from an adult with an advanced solid tumor such as melanoma, head and neck, liver or kidney cancer. The CDR3 runs from the conserved cysteine through the conserved F or W. D genes are given only for firm matches. The size of a clone is reported for some rows only, either as once, few or many, or as a class for expanded clones.

.	TRBV5-5	TRBJ2-7	TRBD2	CASSPGGGGGYPYEQYF	TGTGCCAGCAGCCCTGGAGGCGGCGGGGGATATCCCTACGAGCAGTACTTC
.	TRBV6-6	TRBJ1-6	.	CASIDSGESPLHF	TGTGCCAGCATTGACTCAGGGGAATCACCCCTCCACTTT
.	TRBV4-3	TRBJ2-7	.	CASSQEQGGFSYEQYF	TGCGCCAGCAGCCAAGAACAGGGGGGGTTCTCCTACGAGCAGTACTTC
.	TRBV27	TRBJ2-3	.	CASSELLTDTQYF	TGTGCCAGCAGTGAGCTTCTCACAGATACGCAGTATTTT
.	TRBV6-1	TRBJ2-7	.	CASSEVLRLSSSYEQYF	TGTGCCAGCAGTGAAGTCCTACGCCTTTCTAGCTCCTACGAGCAGTACTTC
.	TRBV16	TRBJ1-1	.	CASSQSKNTEAFF	TGTGCCAGCAGCCAATCGAAGAACACTGAAGCTTTCTTT
.	TRBV29-1	TRBJ1-2	TRBD1	CSVEDRQGIVNYGYTF	TGCAGCGTTGAAGATCGACAGGGGATAGTTAACTATGGCTACACCTTC
once	TRBV28	TRBJ1-5	TRBD1	CASSSDRQGDGQPQHF	TGTGCCAGCAGTTCCGATCGACAGGGGGACGGTCAGCCCCAGCATTTT
.	TRBV7-9	TRBJ2-1	.	CASSFWQGSSYNEQFF	TGTGCCAGCAGCTTTTGGCAGGGTAGCTCCTACAATGAGCAGTTCTTC
.	TRBV19	TRBJ2-7	.	CASSEVGSSYEQYF	TGTGCCAGTAGTGAGGTGGGAAGCTCCTACGAGCAGTACTTC
.	TRBV7-9	TRBJ2-5	.	CASSLQVGQPGETQYF	TGTGCCAGCAGCTTACAAGTAGGACAACCGGGGGAGACCCAGTACTTC
few	TRBV10-1	TRBJ1-2	TRBD1	CASSYRTGNYGYTF	TGCGCCAGCAGTTACCGGACAGGGAACTATGGCTACACCTTC
.	TRBV2	TRBJ2-1	TRBD1	CASSERGLGSGPYNEQFF	TGTGCCAGCAGTGAAAGGGGGCTTGGGAGCGGACCCTACAATGAGCAGTTCTTC
.	TRBV9	TRBJ2-7	.	CASSVGPGGEQYF	TGTGCCAGCAGCGTAGGGCCCGGCGGCGAGCAGTACTTC
.	TRBV5-6	TRBJ2-7	.	CASSLDTPYEQYF	TGTGCCAGCAGCCTGGACACCCCCTACGAGCAGTACTTC